Each of the 31 T cell receptor beta chains below was sequenced from the same sample in a study of T cell repertoires in ileal Crohn's disease. Profiling relied on immunoSEQ multiplex PCR, and the TCRdb table lists in-frame clones only, not all of them. Among approximately 18,000 clones listed, over 50% were seen once. Sequencing was performed on ileal tissue. The receptor set was obtained from an adult with Crohn's disease.

V gene TRBV29-1 combines with J gene TRBJ1-2; the D is unclear. Germline V lookup: CDR1 SQVTM, CDR2 ANQGSEA. Trimming removed 6 bases at V and 8 bases at J, with 13 bases between. The CDR3 is made up of 11 amino acids. In nucleotides, the CDR3 is TGCAGCGTCCGCGGAGACGGCGGCTACACCTTC. It translates to CSVRGDGGYTF.

This chain joins TRBV5-1 and TRBJ2-7; maybe TRBD1 (6 bases). Germline V CDR1 and CDR2: SGHRS, YFSETQ. This CDR3 has 15 amino acids. Trimming shortened V by 0 bases and J by 3 bases, and 13 bases separated the two germline ends. In DNA, the CDR3 is TGCGCCAGCAGCTTGGGAGCAGGGGCGTTCTACGAGCAGTACTTC. It specifies CASSLGAGAFYEQYF.

The chain employs TRBV14 and TRBJ2-7; D is perhaps TRBD2 (6 bases). The V and J ends lost 2 bases and 7 bases respectively, with 15 bases between them. CDR1 SGHDN and CDR2 FVKESK come from the germline V gene. The CDR3 runs to 14 residues. The CDR3: CASSQLSAGGEQYF. The CDR3 bases are TGTGCCAGCAGCCAACTAAGTGCTGGGGGGGAGCAGTACTTC.

J is TRBJ2-7 and V is TRBV19, with no clear D. CDR1 LNHDA and CDR2 SQIVND come from the germline V gene (reference sequence). Trimming took 0 bases from V and 2 from J, leaving 11 bases between them. The CDR3 sequence is 15 residues long. CDR3 region: CASSIDWATPYEQYF. The DNA of the CDR3 is TGTGCCAGTAGTATAGATTGGGCCACACCCTACGAGCAGTACTTC. Supplemented by reference TRBV19 and TRBJ2-7, the full variable domain reads DGGITQSPKYLFRKEGQNVTLSCEQNLNHDAMYWYRQDPGQGLRLIYYSQIVNDFQKGDIAEGYSVSREKKESFPLTVTSAQKNPTAFYLCASSIDWATPYEQYFGPGTRLTVT.

The J gene is TRBJ1-6, the V gene TRBV30; D is perhaps TRBD1 (5 bases). Germline lookup yields CDR1 GTSNPN and CDR2 SVGIG (reference sequence). V shed 3 bases and J shed 5 bases, with 11 bases lying between them. The CDR3 runs 14 residues. The CDR3, as DNA: TGTGCCTGGAGCGGACAAACCCATAATTCACCCCTCCACTTT. It codes for CAWSGQTHNSPLHF. Complete variable domain (other parts from reference TRBV30 and TRBJ1-6): SQTIHQWPATLVQPVGSPLSLECTVEGTSNPNLYWYRQAAGRGLQLLFYSVGIGQISSEVPQNLSASRPQDRQFILSSKKLLLSDSGFYLCAWSGQTHNSPLHFGNGTRLTVT.

The sample holds a few counts of this clone. This sequence joins TRBV11-2 and TRBJ2-2, with 11 nucleotides matching TRBD2. The CDR3 consists of 16 residues. J was trimmed by 4 bases and V by 6 bases; bases with no gene match: 7. CDR1 SGHAT and CDR2 FQNNGV come from the germline V gene. This chain's CDR3 is CASRSPGLAATGELFF. CDR3 bases: TGTGCCAGCAGATCACCGGGACTAGCGGCCACCGGGGAGCTGTTTTTT.

The count of this clone is one. The rearrangement joins TRBV2 to TRBJ2-5; the D gene is possibly TRBD1 (5 bases). The CDR3 loop spans 14 amino acids. CDR1 is SNHLY, CDR2 FYNNEI, per germline. Trimming stripped 3 bases from V and 0 bases from J, with 8 bases between. CDR3 in amino acids: CASSDRVYQETQYF. In nucleotides, the CDR3 is TGTGCCAGCAGTGACAGGGTCTACCAAGAGACCCAGTACTTC.

V and J are TRBV18 and TRBJ2-1; a possible D gene is TRBD2 (5 bases). V was cut by 3 bases and J by 7 bases, with 19 bases left in between. Per the germline V gene, CDR1 is KGHSH and CDR2 is LQKENI. CDR3 length: 16 amino acids. The chain's CDR3 is CASSPTWESSGNEQFF. CDR3 DNA: TGTGCCAGCTCACCCACTTGGGAGTCTAGTGGGAATGAGCAGTTCTTC.

This chain links TRBV28 with TRBJ2-7, with 9 bases identical to TRBD1. Germline CDR1 is MDHEN and CDR2 is SYDVKM. Unmatched junction bases numbered 8, after V lost 4 bases and J lost 4 bases. The CDR3 has 15 residues. The CDR3 sequence is CASSSSGTGIYEQYF. The CDR3, as DNA: TGTGCCAGCAGTTCCTCCGGGACAGGGATATACGAGCAGTACTTC.

This CDR3 reads CASGQGQSSYNEQFF. The CDR3 nucleotides read TGCGCCAGCGGCCAGGGACAGAGCTCCTACAATGAGCAGTTCTTC. The chain links TRBV10-1 to TRBJ2-1; TRBD1 matches 7 bases. Per germline, CDR1 WNHNN and CDR2 SYGVQD (reference sequence). The J segment lost 0 bases and the V segment lost 8 bases, leaving 7 bases of the junction unmatched. The CDR3 loop spans 15 amino acids.

This clone was picked up a small number of times. This sequence joins TRBV4-1 and TRBJ2-1; perhaps D is TRBD1 or TRBD2 (8 bases each). Trimming shortened V by 4 bases and J by 10 bases, and 17 bases separated the two germline ends. Per germline, CDR1 MGHRA and CDR2 YSYEKL. This CDR3 spans 14 amino acids. The CDR3 reads CASSRDRGGREQFF. Here the CDR3 DNA reads TGCGCCAGCAGCCGAGACAGGGGCGGGAGGGAGCAGTTCTTC.

V gene TRBV30 combines with J gene TRBJ1-2, with 7 bases matching TRBD1. The CDR3 runs 13 residues. In germline, CDR1 is GTSNPN, CDR2 SVGIG (reference sequence). The V gene end was trimmed by 0 bases and the J gene end by 4 bases; junction bases not matched to a gene: 2. The CDR3 loop is CAWSVGTVYGYTF. CDR3 nucleotide sequence: TGTGCCTGGAGTGTAGGGACAGTCTATGGCTACACCTTC. Using reference TRBV30 and TRBJ1-2 for the parts outside the CDR3, the full variable domain is SQTIHQWPATLVQPVGSPLSLECTVEGTSNPNLYWYRQAAGRGLQLLFYSVGIGQISSEVPQNLSASRPQDRQFILSSKKLLLSDSGFYLCAWSVGTVYGYTFGSGTRLTVV.

This clone has only a few counts. The chain carries TRBV28 and TRBJ2-7; possible D gene TRBD2, 6 bases. This CDR3 is built from 14 residues. Germline CDR1 reads MDHEN; CDR2 reads SYDVKM. V lost 3 bases and J 7 bases, leaving 16 bases between the germline ends. The CDR3 spells CASSFASGRGEQYF. The CDR3 DNA is TGTGCCAGCAGTTTCGCGAGCGGGCGGGGAGAGCAGTACTTC.

The chain couples TRBV29-1 to TRBJ1-1; 8 bases agree with TRBD1. The CDR3 has 14 residues. CDR1 is SQVTM, CDR2 ANQGSEA, per germline. V lost 7 bases to trimming and J lost 4 bases; unmatched junction nucleotides: 11. Written as DNA, the CDR3 is TGCAGCGGTGACAGGGGAGAACTCGGCACTGAAGCTTTCTTT. This translates into CSGDRGELGTEAFF. Full variable domain (missing parts from reference TRBV29-1 and TRBJ1-1): SAVISQKPSRDICQRGTSLTIQCQVDSQVTMMFWYRQQPGQSLTLIATANQGSEATYESGFVIDKFPISRPNLTFSTLTVSNMSPEDSSIYLCSGDRGELGTEAFFGQGTRLTVV.

The gene calls are TRBV2 and TRBJ2-5; 8 bases are a match to TRBD1. The J call is in doubt because the DNA end fits TRBJ2-7 better. The CDR3 length is 14 residues. Per the germline V gene, CDR1 is SNHLY and CDR2 is FYNNEI. The CDR3 nucleotides read TGTGCCAGCATGACGGACAGGGCCTCCTACGAGCAGTACTTC. It specifies CASMTDRASYEQYF.

The rearrangement links TRBV7-2 to TRBJ2-7; no reliable D call. V shed 0 bases and J shed 4 bases, with 13 bases lying between them. The CDR3 covers 15 residues. CDR1 is SGHTA and CDR2 is FQGNSA in the germline V gene. In nucleotides, the CDR3 is TGTGCCAGCAGCTTAGCGCCGGGTAGGTTGTACGAGCAGTACTTC. Translation gives CASSLAPGRLYEQYF.

The chain links TRBV19 to TRBJ2-3; the D gene is possibly TRBD2 (6 bases). Germline V gene data show CDR1 as LNHDA and CDR2 as SQIVND (reference sequence). The CDR3 runs 14 residues. The V end was cut by 7 bases, the J end by 0 bases, with 11 bases between. CDR3 nucleotide sequence: TGTGCCAGTAACGCGGGACCGAGCACAGATACGCAGTATTTT. Translating gives CASNAGPSTDTQYF.

This clone was counted only a few times. The CDR3 DNA is TGTGCCAGCAGCTTAGCTGTCGTCCTCGGCGGGGAGCTGTTTTTT. It is translated as CASSLAVVLGGELFF. This chain uses TRBV7-2 with TRBJ2-2; D is unresolved. The CDR3 loop spans 15 amino acids. V shed 0 bases and J shed 7 bases, with 12 bases lying between them. CDR1 is SGHTA and CDR2 is FQGNSA in the germline V gene. The full variable domain, rest sourced from reference TRBV7-2 and TRBJ2-2, is GAGVSQSPSNKVTEKGKDVELRCDPISGHTALYWYRQSLGQGLEFLIYFQGNSAPDKSGLPSDRFSAERTGGSVSTLTIQRTQQEDSAVYLCASSLAVVLGGELFFGEGSRLTVL.

This clone has just a few counts. V gene TRBV2 combines with J gene TRBJ2-3, with 11 bases identical to TRBD2. The J segment lost 5 bases and the V segment lost 4 bases, leaving 5 bases of the junction unmatched. This CDR3 is built from 15 residues. Germline V gives CDR1 SNHLY, CDR2 FYNNEI. In nucleotides, the CDR3 is TGTGCCAGCAGTGCGACTAGCGGGATGGTAGATACGCAGTATTTT. Translation gives CASSATSGMVDTQYF. The complete variable domain, with remaining parts taken from reference TRBV2 and TRBJ2-3, reads EPEVTQTPSHQVTQMGQEVILRCVPISNHLYFYWYRQILGQKVEFLVSFYNNEISEKSEIFDDQFSVERPDGSNFTLKIRSTKLEDSAMYFCASSATSGMVDTQYFGPGTRLTVL.

The chain recombines TRBV7-6 with TRBJ2-2; D perhaps matches TRBD1 (6 bases). Trimming left V 5 bases short and J 2 bases short, with 12 bases between. The CDR3 runs 15 residues. Germline CDR1 SGHVS, CDR2 FNYEAQ. For the CDR3, the DNA is TGTGCCAGCAGCCGCCGGGACACAAACACCGGGGAGCTGTTTTTT. It is translated as CASSRRDTNTGELFF.

This clone showed up just a few times. The chain uses TRBV11-2 and TRBJ2-3; 7 bases fit TRBD1. This CDR3 has 15 amino acids. The V segment lost 1 base and the J segment 0 bases; nucleotides outside the gene matches: 1. Germline V gives CDR1 SGHAT, CDR2 FQNNGV. CDR3 sequence (DNA): TGTGCCAGCAGCTTAGGGGACAGAAGCACAGATACGCAGTATTTT. Translating gives CASSLGDRSTDTQYF.

This chain joins TRBV7-2 and TRBJ1-5; maybe TRBD1 (5 bases). V was clipped by 1 base and J by 3 bases, with 10 bases between them. Germline-derived CDR1 and CDR2 are SGHTA and FQGNSA. The CDR3 loop spans 15 amino acids. Here the CDR3 DNA reads TGTGCCAGCAGCTTAGGTACAGGAATCAATCAGCCCCAGCATTTT. It encodes CASSLGTGINQPQHF.

The rearrangement uses TRBV19 and TRBJ2-6, with 10 nucleotides matching TRBD1. V shed 5 bases and J 2 bases; nucleotides not matched to a gene: 9. This CDR3 comprises 18 residues. CDR1 and CDR2 from the germline V gene are LNHDA and SQIVND (reference sequence). CDR3 in amino acids: CASSLTGTGVTGANVLTF. The CDR3, as DNA: TGTGCCAGTAGTCTCACCGGGACAGGGGTAACTGGGGCCAACGTCCTGACTTTC. Filled out from reference TRBV19 and TRBJ2-6, the complete variable domain reads DGGITQSPKYLFRKEGQNVTLSCEQNLNHDAMYWYRQDPGQGLRLIYYSQIVNDFQKGDIAEGYSVSREKKESFPLTVTSAQKNPTAFYLCASSLTGTGVTGANVLTFGAGSRLTVL.

This chain uses TRBV10-2 with TRBJ2-7, with TRBD2 matching 9 bases. Trimming cost V 5 bases and J 6 bases; bases outside gene matches: 11. Per the germline V gene, CDR1 is WSHSY and CDR2 is SAAADI. The CDR3 is 15 amino acids. Here the CDR3 reads CASSPLISGSSEQYF. For the CDR3, the DNA is TGCGCCAGCAGTCCCCTGATTAGCGGGAGTTCCGAGCAGTACTTC.

By share, this clone counts as medium-sized (0.01 to 0.1%). The chain couples TRBV18 to TRBJ1-3, with 10 bases identical to TRBD1. Germline values: CDR1 KGHSH, CDR2 LQKENI. The ends lost 5 bases at V and 0 bases at J; junction bases unmatched: 10. The CDR3 contains 18 residues. The CDR3, as DNA: TGTGCCAGCTCATCCGCTCGACAGGGGGCGAGCTCTGGAAACACCATATATTTT. Its protein is CASSSARQGASSGNTIYF.

The rearrangement links TRBV27 to TRBJ2-7; 9 bases map to TRBD2. Germline assignment: CDR1 MNHEY and CDR2 SMNVEV (reference sequence). Trimming removed 7 bases from V and 5 bases from J; junction bases left unmatched: 9. This CDR3 spans 14 amino acids. The DNA for the CDR3 is TGTGCCAGCAAACCCGCGGGAGGGCGGAACGAGCAGTACTTC. It codes for CASKPAGGRNEQYF.

The rearrangement joins TRBV30 to TRBJ2-2; 10 bases fit TRBD1. The CDR3 length is 16 residues. Trimming at V came to 3 bases and at J to 2 bases, leaving 6 bases not matched to a gene. Germline V gene data show CDR1 as GTSNPN and CDR2 as SVGIG (reference sequence). CDR3 bases: TGTGCCTGGAGACCAGGGACAGGGGTTAACACCGGGGAGCTGTTTTTT. Protein: CAWRPGTGVNTGELFF.

The chain joins TRBV6-5 to TRBJ2-7, with 7 bases matching TRBD1. Trimming cost V 4 bases and J 5 bases; bases outside gene matches: 8. The CDR3 sequence is 14 residues long. The V gene's germline CDR1 is MNHEY and CDR2 SVGAGI. The CDR3 nucleotides are TGTGCCAGCAGTTCATACAGGGGTAGAGACGAGCAGTACTTC. It translates to CASSSYRGRDEQYF.

A word on this clone: Relative to the germline gene, one junction end is altered; a read error may explain this. The V and J genes are TRBV7-7 and TRBJ2-1; 9 nucleotides match TRBD1. Germline lookup yields CDR1 SSHAT and CDR2 FNYEAQ (reference sequence). The CDR3 totals 14 residues. CDR3 residues: CASSLGTGFNEQFF. In DNA, the CDR3 is TGTGCTAGCAGCTTGGGGACAGGGTTCAATGAGCAGTTCTTC.

This clone was seen only a few times. This chain links TRBV27 with TRBJ2-7; TRBD2 matches 8 bases. Trimming removed 0 bases from V and 7 bases from J; junction bases left unmatched: 8. Germline assignment: CDR1 MNHEY and CDR2 SMNVEV (reference sequence). This CDR3 contains 15 residues. The CDR3 coding sequence is TGTGCCAGCAGTTTATCGAGGCGGGGGGTGGGGGAGCAGTACTTC. It encodes CASSLSRRGVGEQYF.

The chain uses TRBV7-8 and TRBJ1-1, with 8 bases fitting TRBD1. V was clipped by 5 bases and J by 5 bases; unmatched bases: 4. The germline V gene has CDR1 SGHVS and CDR2 FQNEAQ. There are 13 residues in the CDR3. In DNA, the CDR3 is TGTGCCAGCAGCGACTACAGGGGGACTGAAGCTTTCTTT. Amino acids: CASSDYRGTEAFF.